This T cell receptor (beta chain) was captured in a study of T cell clusters in autoimmune cytopenias. This clonotype registers medium-sized by frequency. Its specificity is not known. TRB was amplified by touch-down multiplex PCR, primer pools A and B combined. TCRdb re-called the multiplex PCR reads and shows each CDR3 protein once, DNA omitted. The sample table includes about 9,500 distinct CDR3 sequences. Study-level points and caveats: TRB repertoire shifts in secondary cytopenia and chronic lymphocytic leukemia mostly reflected lymphoma, not autoimmunity.

The CDR3 contains 16 residues. CDR1 and CDR2 (germline): MNHEY, SVGAGI. TRB amplification used around 270 ng of peripheral blood genomic DNA. The V gene is TRBV6-5, the J gene TRBJ2-1; TCRdb proposes TRBD2, but this gene call is untestable without DNA. The origin of this receptor is a human donor with an autoimmune cytopenia or autoimmune hepatitis (not recorded which). What was sequenced was peripheral blood. CDR3: CASSPLTGGSYNEQFF.